The entry that follows covers one TCR beta chain sequence. The antigen is not known. This sample stems from a study of T cell responses to AZD1222 COVID-19 vaccine. Second doses at about 4 or about 12 weeks were pooled. Germline CDR1 is LGHDT and CDR2 is YNNKEL (reference sequence). The V gene lost 6 bases and the J gene lost 1 base, with 10 bases spanning the gap. The CDR3 length is 13 residues. TCRdb's table, derived via immunoSEQ multiplex PCR, lists solely in-frame clones and lacks some. The sample holds 95,000 to 100,000 clones, around 84% seen once. Whole-study findings and limits: Compared with day 0, the breadth and depth of the Spike-specific TCR repertoire rose significantly after two doses of AZD1222.

V and J are TRBV3-1 (or the pseudogene TRBV3-2) and TRBJ2-7; D is possibly TRBD1 (5 bases). The clonotype originates from an adult who received the AZD1222 COVID-19 vaccine. This sample comprised peripheral blood, obtained 28 days after the second AZD1222 dose. CDR3 sequence reads: CASRSTASYEQYF. Here the CDR3 DNA reads TGTGCCAGCAGGTCGACAGCTTCCTACGAGCAGTACTTC.